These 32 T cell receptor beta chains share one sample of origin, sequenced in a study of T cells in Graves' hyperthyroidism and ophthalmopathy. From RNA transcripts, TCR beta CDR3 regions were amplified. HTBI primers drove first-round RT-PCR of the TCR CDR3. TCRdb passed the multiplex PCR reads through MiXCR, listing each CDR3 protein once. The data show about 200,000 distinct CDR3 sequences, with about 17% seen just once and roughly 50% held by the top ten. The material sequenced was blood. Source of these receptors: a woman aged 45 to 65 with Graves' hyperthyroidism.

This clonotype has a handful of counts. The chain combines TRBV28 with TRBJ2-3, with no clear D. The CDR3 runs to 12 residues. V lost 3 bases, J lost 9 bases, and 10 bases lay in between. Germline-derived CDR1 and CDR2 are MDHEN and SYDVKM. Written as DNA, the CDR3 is TGTGCCAGCAGTTTCGGAACAAGGACGCAGTATTTT. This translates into CASSFGTRTQYF.

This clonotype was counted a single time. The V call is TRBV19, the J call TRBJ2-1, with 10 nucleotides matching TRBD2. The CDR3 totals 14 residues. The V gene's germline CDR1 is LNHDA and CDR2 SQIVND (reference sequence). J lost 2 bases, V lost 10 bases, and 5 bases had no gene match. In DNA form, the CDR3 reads TGTGCCATTTCACTAGCGGGGACCTACAATGAGCAGTTCTTC. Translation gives CAISLAGTYNEQFF. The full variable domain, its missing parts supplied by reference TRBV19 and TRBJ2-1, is DGGITQSPKYLFRKEGQNVTLSCEQNLNHDAMYWYRQDPGQGLRLIYYSQIVNDFQKGDIAEGYSVSREKKESFPLTVTSAQKNPTAFYLCAISLAGTYNEQFFGPGTRLTVL.

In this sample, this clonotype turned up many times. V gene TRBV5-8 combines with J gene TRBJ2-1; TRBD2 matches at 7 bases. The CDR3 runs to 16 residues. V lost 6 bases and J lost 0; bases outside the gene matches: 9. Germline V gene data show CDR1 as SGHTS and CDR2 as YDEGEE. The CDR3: CASNPGGSSSYNEQFF. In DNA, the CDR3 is TGTGCCAGCAACCCGGGGGGTTCCAGCTCCTACAATGAGCAGTTCTTC.

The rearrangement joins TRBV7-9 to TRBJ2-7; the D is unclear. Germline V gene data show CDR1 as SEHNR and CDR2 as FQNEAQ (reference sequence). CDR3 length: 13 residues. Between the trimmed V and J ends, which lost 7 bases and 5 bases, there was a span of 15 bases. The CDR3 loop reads CASTSAILDEQYF. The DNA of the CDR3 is TGTGCCAGCACCTCCGCAATTCTTGACGAGCAGTACTTC. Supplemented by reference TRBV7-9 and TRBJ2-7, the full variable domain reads DTGVSQNPRHKITKRGQNVTFRCDPISEHNRLYWYRQTLGQGPEFLTYFQNEAQLEKSRLLSDRFSAERPKGSFSTLEIQRTEQGDSAMYLCASTSAILDEQYFGPGTRLTVT.

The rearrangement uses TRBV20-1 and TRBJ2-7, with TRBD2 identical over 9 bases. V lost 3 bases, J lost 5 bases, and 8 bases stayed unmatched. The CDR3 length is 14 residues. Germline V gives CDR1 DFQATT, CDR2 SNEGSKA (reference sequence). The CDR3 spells CSARDSGSFHEQYF. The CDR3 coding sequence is TGCAGTGCTAGGGATAGCGGGAGCTTCCACGAGCAGTACTTC.

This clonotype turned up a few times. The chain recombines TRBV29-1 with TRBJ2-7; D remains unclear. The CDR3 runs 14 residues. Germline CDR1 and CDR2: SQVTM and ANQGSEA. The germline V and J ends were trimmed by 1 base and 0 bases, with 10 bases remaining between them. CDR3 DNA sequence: TGCAGCGTTGAAGGAGACGGTCTCTCCTACGAGCAGTACTTC. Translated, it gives CSVEGDGLSYEQYF.

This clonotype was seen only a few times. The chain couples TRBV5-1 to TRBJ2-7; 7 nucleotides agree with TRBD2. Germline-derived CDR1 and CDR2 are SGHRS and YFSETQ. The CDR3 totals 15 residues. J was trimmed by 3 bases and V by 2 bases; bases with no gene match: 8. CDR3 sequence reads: CASSLGPAGVYEQYF. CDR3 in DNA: TGCGCCAGCAGCTTAGGACCCGCGGGGGTCTACGAGCAGTACTTC.

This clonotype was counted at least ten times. The CDR3 sequence: CSARGDRQGTEAFF. The CDR3 nucleotides are TGCAGTGCTAGAGGCGATAGACAGGGCACTGAAGCTTTCTTT. This chain connects TRBV20-1 to TRBJ1-1; the match to TRBD1 covers 7 bases. This CDR3 comprises 14 residues. V trimming: 1 base; J trimming: 4 bases; junction bases outside the gene matches: 6. The germline gives CDR1 DFQATT, CDR2 SNEGSKA (reference sequence).

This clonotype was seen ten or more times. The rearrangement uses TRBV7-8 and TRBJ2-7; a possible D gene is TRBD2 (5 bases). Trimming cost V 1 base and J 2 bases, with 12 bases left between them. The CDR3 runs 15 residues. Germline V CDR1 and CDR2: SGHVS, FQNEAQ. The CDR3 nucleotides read TGTGCCAGCAGCTTAGAAGCGGACGGGGCCTACGAGCAGTACTTC. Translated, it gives CASSLEADGAYEQYF.

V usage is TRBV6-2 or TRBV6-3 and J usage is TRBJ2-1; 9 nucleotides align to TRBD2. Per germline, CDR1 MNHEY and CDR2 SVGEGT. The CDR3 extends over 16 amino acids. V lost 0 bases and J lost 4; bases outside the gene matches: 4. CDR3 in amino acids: CASSYSGAGGYNEQFF. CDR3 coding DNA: TGTGCCAGCAGTTACTCGGGGGCGGGAGGGTACAATGAGCAGTTCTTC.

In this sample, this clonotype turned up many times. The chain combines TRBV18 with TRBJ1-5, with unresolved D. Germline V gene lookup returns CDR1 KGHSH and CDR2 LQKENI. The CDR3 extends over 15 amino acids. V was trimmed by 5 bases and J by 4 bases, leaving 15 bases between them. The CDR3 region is CASSSGQMLNQPQHF. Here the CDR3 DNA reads TGTGCCAGCTCATCCGGGCAGATGCTGAATCAGCCCCAGCATTTT.

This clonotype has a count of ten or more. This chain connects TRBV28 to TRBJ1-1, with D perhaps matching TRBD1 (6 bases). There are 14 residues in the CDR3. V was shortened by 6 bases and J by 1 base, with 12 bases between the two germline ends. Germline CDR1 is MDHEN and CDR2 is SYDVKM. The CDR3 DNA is TGTGCCAGCAGACCCACAGGGAAGAACACTGAAGCTTTCTTT. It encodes CASRPTGKNTEAFF.

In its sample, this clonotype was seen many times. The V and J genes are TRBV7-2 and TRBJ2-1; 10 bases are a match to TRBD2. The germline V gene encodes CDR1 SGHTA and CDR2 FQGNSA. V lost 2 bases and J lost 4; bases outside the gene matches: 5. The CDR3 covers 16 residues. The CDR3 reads CASSLNLAGVYNEQFF. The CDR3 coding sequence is TGTGCCAGCAGCTTAAACCTAGCGGGAGTGTACAATGAGCAGTTCTTC.

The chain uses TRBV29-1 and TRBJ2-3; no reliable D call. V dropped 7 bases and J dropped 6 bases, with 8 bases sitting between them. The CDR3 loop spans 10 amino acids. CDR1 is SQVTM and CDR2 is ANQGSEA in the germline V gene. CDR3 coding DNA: TGCAGCGGGTACCGCGATACGCAGTATTTT. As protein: CSGYRDTQYF.

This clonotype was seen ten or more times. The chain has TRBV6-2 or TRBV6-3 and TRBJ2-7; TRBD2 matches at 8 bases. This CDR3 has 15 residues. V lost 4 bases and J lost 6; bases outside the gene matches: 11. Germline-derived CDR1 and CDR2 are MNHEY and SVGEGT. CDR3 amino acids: CASSSQRERSGEQYF. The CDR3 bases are TGTGCCAGCAGTTCACAGCGGGAGAGGTCCGGCGAGCAGTACTTC.

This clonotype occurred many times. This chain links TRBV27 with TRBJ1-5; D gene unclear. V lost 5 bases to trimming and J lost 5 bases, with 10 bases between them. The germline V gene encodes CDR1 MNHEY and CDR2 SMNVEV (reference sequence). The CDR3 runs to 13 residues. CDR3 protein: CASSPQTYQPQHF. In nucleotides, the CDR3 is TGTGCCAGCAGTCCTCAGACATATCAGCCCCAGCATTTT.

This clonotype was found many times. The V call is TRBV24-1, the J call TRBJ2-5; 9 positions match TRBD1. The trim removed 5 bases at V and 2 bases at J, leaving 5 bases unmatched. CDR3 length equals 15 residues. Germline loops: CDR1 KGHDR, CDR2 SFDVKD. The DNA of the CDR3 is TGTGCCACCAGTGCCGGGACAGGGCGACAAGAGACCCAGTACTTC. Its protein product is CATSAGTGRQETQYF.

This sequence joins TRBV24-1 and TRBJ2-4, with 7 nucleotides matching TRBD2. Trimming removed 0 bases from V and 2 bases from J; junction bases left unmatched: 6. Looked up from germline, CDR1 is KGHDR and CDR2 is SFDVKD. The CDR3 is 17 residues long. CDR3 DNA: TGTGCCACCAGTGATTTGAGTAGGGGAGGGCCCAAAAACATTCAGTACTTC. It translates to CATSDLSRGGPKNIQYF.

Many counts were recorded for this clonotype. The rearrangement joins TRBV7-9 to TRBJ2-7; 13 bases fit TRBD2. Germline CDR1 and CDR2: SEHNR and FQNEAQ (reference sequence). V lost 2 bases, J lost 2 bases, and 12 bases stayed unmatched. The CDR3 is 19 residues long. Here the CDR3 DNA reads TGTGCCAGCAGCTTAATGACAGGGGGACTAGCGGGGACAACCTACGAGCAGTACTTC. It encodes CASSLMTGGLAGTTYEQYF.

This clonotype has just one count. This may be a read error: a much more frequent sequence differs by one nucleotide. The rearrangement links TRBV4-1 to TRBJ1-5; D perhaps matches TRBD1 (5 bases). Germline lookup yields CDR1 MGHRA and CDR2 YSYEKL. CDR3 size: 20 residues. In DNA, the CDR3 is TGCGCCAGCAGCCAAGATATGGAGGGGCTTTATCCTTATAGCAATCGGCCCCAGCATTTT. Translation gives CASSQDMEGLYPYSNRPQHF.

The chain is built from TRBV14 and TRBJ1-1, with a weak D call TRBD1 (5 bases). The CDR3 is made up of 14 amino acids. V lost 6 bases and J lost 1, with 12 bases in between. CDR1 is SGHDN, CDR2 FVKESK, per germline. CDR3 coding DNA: TGTGCCAGCAGTACTTTGGGGGGGAACACTGAAGCTTTCTTT. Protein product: CASSTLGGNTEAFF.

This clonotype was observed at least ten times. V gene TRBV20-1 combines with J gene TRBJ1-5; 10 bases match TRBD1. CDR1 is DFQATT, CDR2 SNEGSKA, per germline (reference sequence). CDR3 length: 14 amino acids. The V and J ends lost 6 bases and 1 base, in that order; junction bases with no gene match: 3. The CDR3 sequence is CSATGQGSNQPQHF. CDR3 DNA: TGCAGTGCCACGGGACAGGGGAGCAATCAGCCCCAGCATTTT.

CDR3 region: CASSMTGGDSPLHF. The CDR3 DNA follows: TGTGCCAGCAGTATGACAGGGGGGGATTCACCCCTCCACTTT. This chain connects TRBV27 to TRBJ1-6; TRBD1 aligns across 9 bases. Trimming removed 5 bases from V and 8 bases from J; junction bases left unmatched: 4. The CDR3 has 14 residues. CDR1 is MNHEY and CDR2 is SMNVEV in the germline V gene (reference sequence).

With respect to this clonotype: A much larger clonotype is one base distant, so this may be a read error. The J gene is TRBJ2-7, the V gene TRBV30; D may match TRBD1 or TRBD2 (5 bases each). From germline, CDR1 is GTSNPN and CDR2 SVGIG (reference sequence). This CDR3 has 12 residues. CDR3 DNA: TGTGCCTGGAGTGGTACAGGATGGGAGCAGCACTTC. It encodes CAWSGTGWEQHF.

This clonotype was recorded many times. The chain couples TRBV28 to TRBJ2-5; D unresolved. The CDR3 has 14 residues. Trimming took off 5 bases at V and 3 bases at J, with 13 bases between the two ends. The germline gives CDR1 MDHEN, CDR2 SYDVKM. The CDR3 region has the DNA TGTGCCAGCAGTAGCCCGGATACTAAAGAGACCCAGTACTTC. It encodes CASSSPDTKETQYF. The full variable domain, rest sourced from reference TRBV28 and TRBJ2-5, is DVKVTQSSRYLVKRTGEKVFLECVQDMDHENMFWYRQDPGLGLRLIYFSYDVKMKEKGDIPEGYSVSREKKERFSLILESASTNQTSMYLCASSSPDTKETQYFGPGTRLLVL.

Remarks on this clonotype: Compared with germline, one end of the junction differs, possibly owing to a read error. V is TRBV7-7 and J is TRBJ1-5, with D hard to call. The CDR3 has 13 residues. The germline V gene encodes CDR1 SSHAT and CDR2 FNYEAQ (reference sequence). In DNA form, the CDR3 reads TGTGCTAGCAGCCTAAAAGCGGGGCAGCCCCAGCATTTT. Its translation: CASSLKAGQPQHF.

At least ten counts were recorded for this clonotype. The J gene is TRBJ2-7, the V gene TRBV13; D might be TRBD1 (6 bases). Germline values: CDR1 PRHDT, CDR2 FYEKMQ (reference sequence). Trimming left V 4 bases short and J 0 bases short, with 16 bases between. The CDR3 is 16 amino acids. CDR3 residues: CASSSHHRDNSYEQYF. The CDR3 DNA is TGTGCCAGCAGCTCGCACCACCGGGACAACTCCTACGAGCAGTACTTC. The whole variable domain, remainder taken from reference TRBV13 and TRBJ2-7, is AAGVIQSPRHLIKEKRETATLKCYPIPRHDTVYWYQQGPGQDPQFLISFYEKMQSDKGSIPDRFSAQQFSDYHSELNMSSLELGDSALYFCASSSHHRDNSYEQYFGPGTRLTVT.

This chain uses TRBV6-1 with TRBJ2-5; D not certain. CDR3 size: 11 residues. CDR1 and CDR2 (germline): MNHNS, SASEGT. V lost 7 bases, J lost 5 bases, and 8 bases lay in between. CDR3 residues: CASTELETQYF. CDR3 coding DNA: TGTGCCAGCACCGAACTTGAGACCCAGTACTTC.

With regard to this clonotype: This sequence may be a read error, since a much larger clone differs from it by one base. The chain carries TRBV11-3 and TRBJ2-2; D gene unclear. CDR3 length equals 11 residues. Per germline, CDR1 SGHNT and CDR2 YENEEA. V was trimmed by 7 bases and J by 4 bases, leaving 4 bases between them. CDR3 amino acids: CASKGTGELFF. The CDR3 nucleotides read TGTGCCAGCAAGGGCACCGGGGAGCTGTTTTTT.

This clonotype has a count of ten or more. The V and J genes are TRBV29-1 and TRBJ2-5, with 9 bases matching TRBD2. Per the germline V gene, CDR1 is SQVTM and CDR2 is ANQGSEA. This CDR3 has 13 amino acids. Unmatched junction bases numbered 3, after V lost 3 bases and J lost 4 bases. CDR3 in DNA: TGCAGCGTTGATGCGGGAGGGGGAGAGACCCAGTACTTC. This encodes CSVDAGGGETQYF.

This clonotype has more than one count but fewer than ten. In DNA form, the CDR3 reads TGCAGTGCTAGAGACCGGGCCGCGAACACTGAAGCTTTCTTT. The encoded protein is CSARDRAANTEAFF. The rearrangement joins TRBV20-1 to TRBJ1-1, with no clear D. Per the germline V gene, CDR1 is DFQATT and CDR2 is SNEGSKA (reference sequence). Deletions cut 0 bases from V and 1 base from J, with 9 bases between. The CDR3 has 14 residues.

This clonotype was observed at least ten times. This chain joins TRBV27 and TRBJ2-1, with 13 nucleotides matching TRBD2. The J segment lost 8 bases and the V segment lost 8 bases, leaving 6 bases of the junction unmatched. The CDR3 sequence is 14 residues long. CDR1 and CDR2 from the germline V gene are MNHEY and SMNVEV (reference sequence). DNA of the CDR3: TGTGCCAGCCGAGGACTAGCGGGAGCAGATGAGCAGTTCTTC. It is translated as CASRGLAGADEQFF.